This T cell receptor beta chain was sequenced during a study of cytomegalovirus exposure and HLA in healthy donors. Study-wide results and caveats: A further, later analysis showed that HLA-associated TCR beta chains (compared with equally common others) were more clonally expanded. The likely origin of a cluster of highly shared sequence variants was a sequencing artifact. One variant, a missense change in DCLRE1C, was linked in a later analysis to TCR beta V- and J-gene trimming.

Vbeta (60) and Jbeta (13) primers were used in the PCR. Using immunoSEQ multiplex PCR, the repertoire was profiled, and TCRdb retains in-frame clones only, with some absent. The data hold 95,000 to 150,000 clones, with approximately 80% observed a single time. As concerns this clone: Its matching antigen is unknown.

At the time of sampling, donors were nominally healthy, though unrecorded immune exposures were likely. The clonotype originates from a man aged 18 to 29 in good health and CMV-seropositive. The source material was PBMCs.

CDR3 DNA sequence: TGCGCCAGCAGCCCCAGCTCCTACGAGCAGTACTTC. Encoded protein: CASSPSSYEQYF. V usage is TRBV5-1 and J usage is TRBJ2-7; D is uncertain. The CDR3 is 12 residues long. V shed 4 bases and J shed 0 bases, with 5 bases lying between them. The germline V gene has CDR1 SGHRS and CDR2 YFSETQ.